This record looks at one T cell receptor beta chain sequence and its context. Antigen specificity is unknown. These data originate in a study of T cells in localized non-small cell lung cancer. Regarding the study as a whole: Because sequencing included only one region (of the tumor), heterogeneity remains possible. Of the top 100 tumor clones, median approximately 60 were in adjacent lung, some 30 among its top 100. Uninvolved adjacent lung, not tumor, had the highest T cell clonality.

CDR3 length: 13 amino acids. Germline V CDR1 and CDR2: SQVTM, ANQGSEA. The V end was cut by 4 bases, the J end by 9 bases, with 15 bases between. Sequenced by immunoSEQ multiplex PCR; TCRdb stores in-frame clones only, minus some. The sample yields 25,000 to 35,000 clones, 92% seen once. The sequencing here drew on peripheral blood mononuclear cells, taken before any cancer treatment. The TCR was taken from a woman aged 35 to 70 with stage III lung adenocarcinoma. The V and J genes are TRBV29-1 and TRBJ2-2, with D possibly matching TRBD1 (6 bases). This CDR3 is CSVGTENWRELFF. In DNA, the CDR3 is TGCAGCGTTGGGACAGAGAACTGGAGGGAGCTGTTTTTT.